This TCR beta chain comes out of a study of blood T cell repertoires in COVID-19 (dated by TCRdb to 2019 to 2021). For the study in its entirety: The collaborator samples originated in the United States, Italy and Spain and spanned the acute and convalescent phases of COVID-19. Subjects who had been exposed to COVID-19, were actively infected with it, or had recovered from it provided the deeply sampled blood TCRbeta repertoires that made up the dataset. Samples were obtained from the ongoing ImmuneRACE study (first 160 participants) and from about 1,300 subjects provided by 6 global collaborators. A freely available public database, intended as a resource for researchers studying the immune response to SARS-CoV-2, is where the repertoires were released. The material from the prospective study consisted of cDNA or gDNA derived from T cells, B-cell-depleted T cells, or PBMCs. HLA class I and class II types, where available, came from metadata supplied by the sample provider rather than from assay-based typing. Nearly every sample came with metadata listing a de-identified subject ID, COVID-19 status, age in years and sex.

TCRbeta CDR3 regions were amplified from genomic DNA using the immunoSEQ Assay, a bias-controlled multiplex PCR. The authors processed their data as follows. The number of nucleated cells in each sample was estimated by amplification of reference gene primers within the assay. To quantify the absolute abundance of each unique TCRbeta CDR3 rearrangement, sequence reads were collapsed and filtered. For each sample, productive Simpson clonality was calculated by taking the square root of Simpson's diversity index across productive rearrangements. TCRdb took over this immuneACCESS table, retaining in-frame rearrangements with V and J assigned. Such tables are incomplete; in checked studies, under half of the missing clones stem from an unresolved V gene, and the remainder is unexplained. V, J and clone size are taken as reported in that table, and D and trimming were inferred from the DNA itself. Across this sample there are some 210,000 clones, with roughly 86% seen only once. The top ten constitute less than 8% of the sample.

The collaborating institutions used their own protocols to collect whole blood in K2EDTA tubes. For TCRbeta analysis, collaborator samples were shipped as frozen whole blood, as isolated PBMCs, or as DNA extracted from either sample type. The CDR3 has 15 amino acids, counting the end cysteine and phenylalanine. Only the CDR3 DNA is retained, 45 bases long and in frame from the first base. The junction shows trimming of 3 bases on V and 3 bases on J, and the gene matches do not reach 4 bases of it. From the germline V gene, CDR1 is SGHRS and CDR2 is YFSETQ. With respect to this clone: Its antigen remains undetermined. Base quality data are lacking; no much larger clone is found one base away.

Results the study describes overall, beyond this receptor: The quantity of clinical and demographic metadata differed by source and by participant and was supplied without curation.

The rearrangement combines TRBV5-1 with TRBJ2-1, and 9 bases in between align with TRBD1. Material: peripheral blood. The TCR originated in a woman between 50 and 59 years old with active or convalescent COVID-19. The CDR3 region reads CASSSDRGNYNEQFF. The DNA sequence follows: TGCGCCAGCAGCTCAGACAGGGGGAACTACAATGAGCAGTTCTTC.